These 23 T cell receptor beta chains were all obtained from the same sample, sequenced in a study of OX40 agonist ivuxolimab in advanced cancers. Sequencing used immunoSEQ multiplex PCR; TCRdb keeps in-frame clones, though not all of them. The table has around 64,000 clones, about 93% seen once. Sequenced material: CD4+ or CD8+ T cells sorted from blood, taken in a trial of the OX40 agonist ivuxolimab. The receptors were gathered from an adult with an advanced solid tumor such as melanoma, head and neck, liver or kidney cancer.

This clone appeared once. DNA for the CDR3: TGTGCCGTTAACGGGGTTGGGAACACTGAAGCTTTCTTT. This gives the protein CAVNGVGNTEAFF. The genes are TRBV19 and TRBJ1-1; no firm D call. The CDR3 has 13 residues. The germline V and J ends were trimmed by 11 bases and 1 base, with 14 bases remaining between them. CDR1 is LNHDA, CDR2 SQIVND, per germline (reference sequence).

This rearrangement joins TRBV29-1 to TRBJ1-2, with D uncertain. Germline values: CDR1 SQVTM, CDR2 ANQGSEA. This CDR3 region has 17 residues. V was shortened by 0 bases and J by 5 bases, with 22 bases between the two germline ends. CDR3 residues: CSVEDLGPTLDPYGYTF. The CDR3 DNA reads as TGCAGCGTTGAAGATCTTGGCCCGACACTTGATCCATATGGCTACACCTTC.

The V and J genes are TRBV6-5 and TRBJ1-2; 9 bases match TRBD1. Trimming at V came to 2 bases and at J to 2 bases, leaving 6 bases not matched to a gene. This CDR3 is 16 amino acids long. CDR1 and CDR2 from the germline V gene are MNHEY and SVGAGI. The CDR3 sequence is CASSYTSGTGNYGYTF. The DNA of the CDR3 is TGTGCCAGCAGTTACACATCCGGGACAGGGAACTATGGCTACACCTTC.

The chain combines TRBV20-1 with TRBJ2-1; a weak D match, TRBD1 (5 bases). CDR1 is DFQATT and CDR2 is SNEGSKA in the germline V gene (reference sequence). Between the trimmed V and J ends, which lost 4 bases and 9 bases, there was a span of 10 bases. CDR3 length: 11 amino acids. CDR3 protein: CSAIVGAEQFF. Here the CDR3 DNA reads TGCAGTGCTATTGTAGGGGCTGAGCAGTTCTTC.

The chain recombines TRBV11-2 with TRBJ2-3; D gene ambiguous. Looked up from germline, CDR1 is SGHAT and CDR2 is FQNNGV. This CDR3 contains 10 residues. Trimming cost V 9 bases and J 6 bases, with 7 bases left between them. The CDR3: CASYFDTQYF. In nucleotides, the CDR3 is TGTGCCAGTTACTTTGATACGCAGTATTTT.

The CDR3: CASSFGGSSYNEQFF. CDR3 in DNA: TGTGCCAGCAGCTTTGGGGGGAGCTCCTACAATGAGCAGTTCTTC. This chain links TRBV5-6 with TRBJ2-1, with D possibly TRBD2 on 6 matching bases. The V end lost 2 bases, the J end lost 0 bases, and 9 bases lay between the germline ends. The length of the CDR3 is 15 residues. CDR1 is SGHDT, CDR2 YYEEEE, per germline.

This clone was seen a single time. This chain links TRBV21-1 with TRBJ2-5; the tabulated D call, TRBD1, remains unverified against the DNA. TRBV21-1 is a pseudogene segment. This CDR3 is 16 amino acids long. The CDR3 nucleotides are TGTGCCAGCAGCAAACTAAGGGGGACAAACAAAGAGACCCAGTACTTC. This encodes CASSKLRGTNKETQYF.

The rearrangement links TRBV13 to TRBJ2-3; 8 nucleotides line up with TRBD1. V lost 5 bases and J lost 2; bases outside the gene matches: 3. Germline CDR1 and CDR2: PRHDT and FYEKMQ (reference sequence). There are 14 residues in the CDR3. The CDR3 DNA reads TGTGCCAGCAGCCTGGGACAGGTCACAGATACGCAGTATTTT. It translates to CASSLGQVTDTQYF.

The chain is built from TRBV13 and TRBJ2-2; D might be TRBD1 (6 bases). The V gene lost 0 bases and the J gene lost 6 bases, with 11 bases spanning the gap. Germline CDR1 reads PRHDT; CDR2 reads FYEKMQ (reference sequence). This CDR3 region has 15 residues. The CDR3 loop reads CASSLGQGFSGELFF. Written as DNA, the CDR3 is TGTGCCAGCAGCTTAGGACAGGGCTTCTCCGGGGAGCTGTTTTTT.

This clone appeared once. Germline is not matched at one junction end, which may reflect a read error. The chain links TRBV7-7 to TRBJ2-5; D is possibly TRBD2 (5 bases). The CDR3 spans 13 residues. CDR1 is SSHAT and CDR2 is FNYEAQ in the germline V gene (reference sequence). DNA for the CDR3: TGTGCTAGCAGCTTAGGGAGCCAAGAGACCCAGTACTTC. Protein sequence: CASSLGSQETQYF.

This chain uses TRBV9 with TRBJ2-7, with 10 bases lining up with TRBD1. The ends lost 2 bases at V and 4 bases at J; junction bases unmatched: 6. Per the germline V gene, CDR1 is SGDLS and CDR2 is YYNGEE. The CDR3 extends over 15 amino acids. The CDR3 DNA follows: TGTGCCAGCAGCGTGGGACAGGGGTGGAGGTACGAGCAGTACTTC. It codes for CASSVGQGWRYEQYF.

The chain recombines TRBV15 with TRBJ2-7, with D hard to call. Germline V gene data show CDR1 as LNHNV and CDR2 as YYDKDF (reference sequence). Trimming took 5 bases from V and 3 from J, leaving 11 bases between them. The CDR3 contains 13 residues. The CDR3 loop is CATSGKLHYEQYF. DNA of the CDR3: TGTGCCACCAGCGGAAAACTGCACTACGAGCAGTACTTC.

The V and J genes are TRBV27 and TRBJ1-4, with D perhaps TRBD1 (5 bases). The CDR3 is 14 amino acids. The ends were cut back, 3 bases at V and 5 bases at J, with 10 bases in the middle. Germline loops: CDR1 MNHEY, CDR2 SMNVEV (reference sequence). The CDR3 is CASSFLGTNEKLFF. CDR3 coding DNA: TGTGCCAGCAGTTTTCTGGGGACGAATGAAAAACTGTTTTTT.

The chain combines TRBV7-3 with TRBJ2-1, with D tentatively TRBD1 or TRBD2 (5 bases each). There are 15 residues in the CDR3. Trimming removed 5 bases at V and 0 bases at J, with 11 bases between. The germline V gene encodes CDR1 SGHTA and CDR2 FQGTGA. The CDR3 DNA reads TGTGCCAGCAGCGAGGGGCTTAGCTCCTACAATGAGCAGTTCTTC. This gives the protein CASSEGLSSYNEQFF.

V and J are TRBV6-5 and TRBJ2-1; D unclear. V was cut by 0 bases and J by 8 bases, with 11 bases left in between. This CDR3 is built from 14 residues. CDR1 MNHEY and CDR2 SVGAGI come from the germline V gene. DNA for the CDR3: TGTGCCAGCAGTTACTCCCCGGCTACCGATGAGCAGTTCTTC. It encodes CASSYSPATDEQFF.

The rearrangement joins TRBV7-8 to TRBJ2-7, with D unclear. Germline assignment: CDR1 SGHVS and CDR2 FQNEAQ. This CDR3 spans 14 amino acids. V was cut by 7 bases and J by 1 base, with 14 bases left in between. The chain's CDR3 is CASNTDGASYEQYF. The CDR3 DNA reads TGTGCCAGCAACACGGACGGTGCTTCCTACGAGCAGTACTTC.

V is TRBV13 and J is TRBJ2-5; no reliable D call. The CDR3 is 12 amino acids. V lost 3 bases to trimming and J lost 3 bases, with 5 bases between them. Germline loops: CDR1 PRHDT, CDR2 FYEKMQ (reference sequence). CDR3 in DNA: TGTGCCAGCAGCTTCTTGGAAGAGACCCAGTACTTC. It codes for CASSFLEETQYF.

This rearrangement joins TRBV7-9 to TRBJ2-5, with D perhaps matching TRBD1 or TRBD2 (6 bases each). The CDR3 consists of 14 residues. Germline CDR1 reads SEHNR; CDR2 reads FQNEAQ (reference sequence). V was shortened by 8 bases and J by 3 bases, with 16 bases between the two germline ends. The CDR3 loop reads CASGGGRGEETQYF. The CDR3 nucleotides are TGTGCCAGCGGAGGGGGGCGGGGTGAAGAGACCCAGTACTTC. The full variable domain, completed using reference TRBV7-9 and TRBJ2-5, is DTGVSQNPRHKITKRGQNVTFRCDPISEHNRLYWYRQTLGQGPEFLTYFQNEAQLEKSRLLSDRFSAERPKGSFSTLEIQRTEQGDSAMYLCASGGGRGEETQYFGPGTRLLVL.

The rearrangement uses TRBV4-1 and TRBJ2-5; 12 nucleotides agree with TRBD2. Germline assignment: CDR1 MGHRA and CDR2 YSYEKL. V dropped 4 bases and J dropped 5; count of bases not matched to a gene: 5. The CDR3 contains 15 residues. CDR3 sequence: CASSLLAGGGETQYF. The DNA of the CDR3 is TGCGCCAGCAGCCTACTAGCGGGGGGCGGGGAGACCCAGTACTTC.

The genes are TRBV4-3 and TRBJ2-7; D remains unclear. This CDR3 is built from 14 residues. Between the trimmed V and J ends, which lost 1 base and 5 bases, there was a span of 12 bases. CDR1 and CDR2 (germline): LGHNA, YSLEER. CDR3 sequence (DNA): TGCGCCAGCAGCCAAGTGGAAGGTCTCCACGAGCAGTACTTC. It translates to CASSQVEGLHEQYF.

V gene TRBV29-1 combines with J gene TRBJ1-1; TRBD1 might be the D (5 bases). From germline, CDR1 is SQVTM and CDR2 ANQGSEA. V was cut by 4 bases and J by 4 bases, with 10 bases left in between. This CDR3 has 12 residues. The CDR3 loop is CSVAGVPTEAFF. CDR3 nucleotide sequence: TGCAGCGTTGCGGGGGTCCCCACTGAAGCTTTCTTT.

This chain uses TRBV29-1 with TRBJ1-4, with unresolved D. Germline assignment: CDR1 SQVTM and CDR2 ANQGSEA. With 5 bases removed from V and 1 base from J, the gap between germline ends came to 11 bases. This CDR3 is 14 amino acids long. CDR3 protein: CSVLAWETNEKLFF. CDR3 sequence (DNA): TGCAGCGTTCTGGCTTGGGAAACTAATGAAAAACTGTTTTTT.

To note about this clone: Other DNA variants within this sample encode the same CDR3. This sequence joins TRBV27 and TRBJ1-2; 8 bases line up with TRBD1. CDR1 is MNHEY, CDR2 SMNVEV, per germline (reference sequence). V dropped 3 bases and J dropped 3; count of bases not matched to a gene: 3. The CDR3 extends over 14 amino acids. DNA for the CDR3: TGTGCCAGCAGTTTGAGGACAGGGTACTATGGCTACACCTTC. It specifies CASSLRTGYYGYTF.